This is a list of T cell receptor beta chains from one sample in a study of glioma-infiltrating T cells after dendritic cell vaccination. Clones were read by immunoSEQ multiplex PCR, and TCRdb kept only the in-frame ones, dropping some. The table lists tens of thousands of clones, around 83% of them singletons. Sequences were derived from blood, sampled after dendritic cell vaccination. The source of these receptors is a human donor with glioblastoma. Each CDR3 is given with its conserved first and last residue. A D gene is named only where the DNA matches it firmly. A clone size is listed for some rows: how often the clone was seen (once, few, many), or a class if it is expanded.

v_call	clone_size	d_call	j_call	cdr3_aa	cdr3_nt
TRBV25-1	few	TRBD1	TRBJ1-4	CASSEGTGGHGGLFF	TGTGCCAGCAGTGAGGGGACAGGGGGCCATGGTGGACTGTTTTTT
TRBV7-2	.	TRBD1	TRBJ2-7	CASSLGRQGEITYEQYF	TGTGCCAGCAGCTTGGGTCGACAGGGGGAAATCACCTACGAGCAGTACTTC
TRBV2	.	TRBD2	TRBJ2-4	CASSPLAGGTKNIQYF	TGTGCCAGCAGTCCACTAGCGGGGGGGACCAAAAACATTCAGTACTTC
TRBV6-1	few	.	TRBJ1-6	CASSEALGDNSPLHF	TGTGCCAGCAGTGAAGCGCTAGGGGATAATTCACCCCTCCACTTT
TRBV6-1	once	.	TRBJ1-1	CASNEQQEAFF	TGTGCCAGCAACGAACAGCAAGAAGCTTTCTTT
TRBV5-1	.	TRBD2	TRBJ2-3	CASSLVVAGGHTDTQYF	TGCGCCAGCAGCTTGGTTGTAGCGGGGGGCCACACAGATACGCAGTATTTT
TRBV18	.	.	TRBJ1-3	CASSPQDSGNTIYF	TGTGCCAGCTCTCCTCAGGACTCTGGAAACACCATATATTTT
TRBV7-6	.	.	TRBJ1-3	CASSRTVSSGNTIYF	TGTGCCAGCAGCCGTACAGTAAGCTCTGGAAACACCATATATTTT
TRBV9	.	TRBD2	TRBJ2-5	CASSKRTYPGLLPREETQYF	TGTGCCAGCAGCAAACGGACGTATCCGGGACTATTGCCGCGGGAAGAGACCCAGTACTTC
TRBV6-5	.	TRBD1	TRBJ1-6	CASSPAGGDSPLHF	TGTGCCAGCAGCCCTGCAGGGGGCGATTCACCCCTCCACTTT
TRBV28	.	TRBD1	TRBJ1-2	CASSPSWTGTGYTF	TGTGCCAGCAGTCCCTCTTGGACAGGCACTGGCTACACCTTC
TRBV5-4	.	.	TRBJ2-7	CASSSDSRWSEQYF	TGTGCCAGCAGCTCGGACTCCCGGTGGAGTGAGCAGTACTTC
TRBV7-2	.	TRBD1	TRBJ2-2	CASSLRTGDTGELFF	TGTGCCAGCAGCTTAAGGACAGGGGATACCGGGGAGCTGTTTTTT
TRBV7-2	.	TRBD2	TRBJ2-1	CASSSHGTSGANEQFF	TGTGCCAGCAGCTCTCATGGGACTAGCGGGGCAAATGAGCAGTTCTTC
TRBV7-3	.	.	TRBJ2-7	CASSLISGSYEQYF	TGTGCCAGCAGCTTAATATCCGGCTCCTACGAGCAGTACTTC
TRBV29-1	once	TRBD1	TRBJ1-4	CSVAPRGTGFEKLFF	TGCAGCGTCGCACCCCGGGGGACAGGGTTCGAAAAACTGTTTTTT
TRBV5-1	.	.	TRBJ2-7	CASSLEGGVSSYEQYF	TGCGCCAGCAGCTTGGAAGGGGGGGTGAGCTCCTACGAGCAGTACTTC
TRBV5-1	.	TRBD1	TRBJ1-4	CASSLAAGGEERLFF	TGCGCCAGCAGCTTGGCGGCAGGGGGCGAAGAAAGACTGTTTTTT
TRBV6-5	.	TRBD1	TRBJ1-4	CASSYYRGATNEKLFF	TGTGCCAGCAGTTACTACAGGGGAGCAACTAATGAAAAACTGTTTTTT